The following is a T cell receptor (beta chain) sequence with its context. No antigen is known for it. V dropped 8 bases and J dropped 2 bases, with 18 bases sitting between them. The germline V gene has CDR1 MDHEN and CDR2 SYDVKM. The CDR3 contains 15 residues. The data derive from a study of cytomegalovirus exposure and HLA in healthy donors. As for the study in general: Unique TCRs numbering around 80 million, obtained from HLA-typed donors, made up an early data release. Of the donors genotyped, a few hundred in all, 75% to 85% fell in the Caucasian-associated ancestry cluster.

A multiplex PCR was run with 60 Vbeta primers and 13 Jbeta primers. Produced via immunoSEQ multiplex PCR; TCRdb's table is partial and in-frame only. The sample lists 95,000 to 100,000 clones, around 9.6% seen once, with 4.5% to 6% in the top ten. Study results and caveats: It was reported in a later analysis that an Asian-associated ancestry cluster showed fewer N-insertions than the roughly 670-donor mean.

Sequenced sample: PBMCs. The V gene is TRBV28, the J gene TRBJ1-1; D possibly corresponds to TRBD1 (5 bases). The origin of this receptor is a man in his fifties in good health and CMV-seropositive. The CDR3 nucleotides are TGTGCCAGCCGTTGGGGGGGTGGACTCAACACTGAAGCTTTCTTT. This translates into CASRWGGGLNTEAFF.